This TCR beta chain was profiled in a study of blood T cells in healthy people across ages. Study-level findings and limits: The long-lived group displayed more naive CD4+ cells, plus higher diversity, than the aged donors did.

The CDR3 extends over 14 amino acids. Germline lookup yields CDR1 SGHVS and CDR2 FNYEAQ. V was pared by 4 bases and J by 0 bases, with 9 bases between. This clonotype has more than one count but fewer than ten. Its antigen is as yet unknown. Combining a sample-barcoded 5' primer with a J-beta primer mix, a second PCR ran for roughly 7 to 12 cycles. TCRdb re-analysed the 5' RACE reads in MiXCR, keeping a single row per CDR3 protein. The data show around 780,000 distinct CDR3 sequences, more than 25% seen once. These same records also appear under a second study, on T cells of mothers and their children.

This receptor was identified in a boy aged 10-17 years in good health. The chain combines TRBV7-6 with TRBJ2-5; D not resolved. The source material was blood. CDR3 amino acids: CASSSTQYQETQYF. CDR3 nucleotides: TGTGCCAGCAGCTCCACACAGTACCAAGAGACCCAGTACTTC.